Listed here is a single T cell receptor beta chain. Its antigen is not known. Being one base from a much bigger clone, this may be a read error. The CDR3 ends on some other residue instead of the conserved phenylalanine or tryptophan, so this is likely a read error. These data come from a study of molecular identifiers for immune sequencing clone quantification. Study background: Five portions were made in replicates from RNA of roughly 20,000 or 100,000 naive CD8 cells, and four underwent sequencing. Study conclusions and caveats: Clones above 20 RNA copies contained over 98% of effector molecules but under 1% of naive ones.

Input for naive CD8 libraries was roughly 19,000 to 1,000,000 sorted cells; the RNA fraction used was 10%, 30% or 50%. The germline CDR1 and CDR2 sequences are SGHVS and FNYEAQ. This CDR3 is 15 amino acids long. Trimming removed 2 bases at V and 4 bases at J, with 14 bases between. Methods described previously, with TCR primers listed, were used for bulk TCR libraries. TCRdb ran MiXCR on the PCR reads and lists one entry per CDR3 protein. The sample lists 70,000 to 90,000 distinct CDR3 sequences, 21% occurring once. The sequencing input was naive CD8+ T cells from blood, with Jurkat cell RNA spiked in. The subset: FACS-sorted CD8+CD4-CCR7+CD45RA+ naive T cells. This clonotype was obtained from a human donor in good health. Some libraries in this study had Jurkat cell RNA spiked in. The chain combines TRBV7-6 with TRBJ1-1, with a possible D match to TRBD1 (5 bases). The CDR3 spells CASSLSQGATTEAFS. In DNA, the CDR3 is TGTGCCAGCAGCTTATCGCAGGGTGCCACCACTGAAGCTTTCTCT.